Included here is one TCR beta chain sequence, with context. This specimen comes from a study of blood T cell repertoires in COVID-19. The CDR3 length is 14 residues. V lost 5 bases to trimming and J lost 0 bases, with 10 bases between them. From germline, CDR1 is LNHDA and CDR2 SQIVND (reference sequence). Produced via immunoSEQ multiplex PCR; TCRdb's table is partial and in-frame only. The sample has fewer than 90,000 clones, 85% to 90% seen once. The chain uses TRBV19 and TRBJ1-1, with D unclear. The TCR was taken from a man aged 70 or older with active COVID-19. Material for sequencing was peripheral blood. This chain's CDR3 is CASSPRTVNTEAFF. In DNA form, the CDR3 reads TGTGCCAGTAGTCCCCGTACAGTGAACACTGAAGCTTTCTTT.